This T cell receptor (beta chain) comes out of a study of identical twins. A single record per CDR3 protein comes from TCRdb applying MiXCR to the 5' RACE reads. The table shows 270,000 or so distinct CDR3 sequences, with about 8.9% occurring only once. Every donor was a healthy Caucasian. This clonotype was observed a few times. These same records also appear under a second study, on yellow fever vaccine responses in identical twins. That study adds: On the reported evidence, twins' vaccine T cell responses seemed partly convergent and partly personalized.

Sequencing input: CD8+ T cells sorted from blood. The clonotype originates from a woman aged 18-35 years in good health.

Written as DNA, the CDR3 is TGCGCCAGCAGCCTCGAGAATCGATGGAACACTGAAGCTTTCTTT. Translation gives CASSLENRWNTEAFF. The chain couples TRBV4-1 to TRBJ1-1; D remains ambiguous. The germline V gene encodes CDR1 MGHRA and CDR2 YSYEKL. Trimming removed 4 bases from V and 1 base from J, with 13 bases in between. This CDR3 has 15 amino acids.